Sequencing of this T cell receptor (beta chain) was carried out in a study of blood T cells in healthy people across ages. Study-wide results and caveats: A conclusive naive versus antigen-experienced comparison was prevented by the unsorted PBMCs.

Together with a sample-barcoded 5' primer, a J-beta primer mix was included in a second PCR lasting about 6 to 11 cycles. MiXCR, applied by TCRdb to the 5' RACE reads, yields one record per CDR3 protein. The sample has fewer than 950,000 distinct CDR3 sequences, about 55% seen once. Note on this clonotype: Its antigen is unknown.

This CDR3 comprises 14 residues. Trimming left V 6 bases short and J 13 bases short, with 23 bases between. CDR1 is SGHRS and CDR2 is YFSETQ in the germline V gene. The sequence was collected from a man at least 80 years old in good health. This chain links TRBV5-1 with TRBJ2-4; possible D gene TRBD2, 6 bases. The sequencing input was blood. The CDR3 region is CASKLRAGTGEQYF. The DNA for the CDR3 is TGCGCCAGCAAACTAAGGGCAGGGACGGGAGAGCAGTACTTC. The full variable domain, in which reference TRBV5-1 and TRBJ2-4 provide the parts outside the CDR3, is KAGVTQTPRYLIKTRGQQVTLSCSPISGHRSVSWYQQTPGQGLQFLFEYFSETQRNKGNFPGRFSGRQFSNSRSEMNVSTLELGDSALYLCASKLRAGTGEQYFGAGTRLSVL.